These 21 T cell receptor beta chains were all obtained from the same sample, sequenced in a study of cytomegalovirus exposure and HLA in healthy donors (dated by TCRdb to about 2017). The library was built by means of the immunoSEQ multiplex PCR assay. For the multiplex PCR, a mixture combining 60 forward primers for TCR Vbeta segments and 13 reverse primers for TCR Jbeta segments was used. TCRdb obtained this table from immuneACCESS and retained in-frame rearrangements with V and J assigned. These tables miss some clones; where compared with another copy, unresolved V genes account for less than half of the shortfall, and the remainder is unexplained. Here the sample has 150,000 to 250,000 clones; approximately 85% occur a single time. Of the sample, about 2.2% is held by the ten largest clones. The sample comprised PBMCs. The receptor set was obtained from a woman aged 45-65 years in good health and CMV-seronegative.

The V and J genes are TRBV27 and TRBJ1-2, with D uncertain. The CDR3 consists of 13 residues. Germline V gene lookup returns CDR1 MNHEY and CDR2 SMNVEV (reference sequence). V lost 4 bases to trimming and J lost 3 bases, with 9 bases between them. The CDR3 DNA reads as TGTGCCAGCAGTTCCCAGGTGCACTATGGCTACACCTTC. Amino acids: CASSSQVHYGYTF.

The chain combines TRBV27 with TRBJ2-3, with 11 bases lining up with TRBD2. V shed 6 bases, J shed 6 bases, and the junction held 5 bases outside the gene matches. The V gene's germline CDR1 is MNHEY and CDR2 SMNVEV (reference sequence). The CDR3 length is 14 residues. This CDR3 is CASRFSGRADTQYF. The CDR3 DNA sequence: TGTGCCAGCAGATTTAGCGGGAGGGCCGATACGCAGTATTTT.

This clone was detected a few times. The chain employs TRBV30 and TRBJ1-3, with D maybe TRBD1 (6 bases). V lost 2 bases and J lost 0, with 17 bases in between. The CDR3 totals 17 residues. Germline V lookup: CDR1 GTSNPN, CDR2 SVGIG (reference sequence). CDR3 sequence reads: CAWSPLTGDFSGNTIYF. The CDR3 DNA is TGTGCCTGGAGTCCCTTGACAGGTGATTTCTCTGGAAACACCATATATTTT.

In DNA form, the CDR3 reads TGTGCCAGCAGCACCCGACGACAGGGGGGGAATTCACCCCTCCACTTT. Translation: CASSTRRQGGNSPLHF. This chain connects TRBV5-8 to TRBJ1-6; 9 nucleotides line up with TRBD1. This CDR3 contains 16 residues. The germline V gene encodes CDR1 SGHTS and CDR2 YDEGEE. V was clipped by 4 bases and J by 7 bases; unmatched bases: 9.

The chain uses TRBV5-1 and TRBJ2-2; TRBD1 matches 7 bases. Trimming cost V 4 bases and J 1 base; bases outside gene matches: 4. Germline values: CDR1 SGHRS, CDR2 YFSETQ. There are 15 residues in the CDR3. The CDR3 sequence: CASSPWTGNTGELFF. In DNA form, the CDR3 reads TGCGCCAGCAGCCCCTGGACAGGGAACACCGGGGAGCTGTTTTTT.

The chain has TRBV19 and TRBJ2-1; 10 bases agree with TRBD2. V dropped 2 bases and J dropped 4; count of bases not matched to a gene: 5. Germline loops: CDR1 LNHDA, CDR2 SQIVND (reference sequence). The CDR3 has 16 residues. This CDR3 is CASSIWSSGGYNEQFF. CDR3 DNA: TGTGCCAGTAGTATATGGTCTAGCGGGGGATACAATGAGCAGTTCTTC.

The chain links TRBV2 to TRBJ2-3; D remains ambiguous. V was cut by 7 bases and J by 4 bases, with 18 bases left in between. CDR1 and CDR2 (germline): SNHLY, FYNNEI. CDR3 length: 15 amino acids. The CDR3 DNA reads TGTGCCAGCACCCCCGGCGGAGCTCCTCCAGATACGCAGTATTTT. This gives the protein CASTPGGAPPDTQYF.

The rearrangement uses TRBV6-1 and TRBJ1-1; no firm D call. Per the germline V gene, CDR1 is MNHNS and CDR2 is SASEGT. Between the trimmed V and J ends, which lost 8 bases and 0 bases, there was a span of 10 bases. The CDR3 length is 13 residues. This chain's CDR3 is CASLLTLNTEAFF. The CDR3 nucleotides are TGTGCCAGCCTTTTAACATTGAACACTGAAGCTTTCTTT.

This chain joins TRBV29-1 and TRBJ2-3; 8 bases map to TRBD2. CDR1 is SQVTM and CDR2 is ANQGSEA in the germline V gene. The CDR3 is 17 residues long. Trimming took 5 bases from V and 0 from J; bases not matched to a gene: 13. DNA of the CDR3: TGCAGCGTTTATCCGGGACTAGGATCTGCTAGCACAGATACGCAGTATTTT. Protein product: CSVYPGLGSASTDTQYF.

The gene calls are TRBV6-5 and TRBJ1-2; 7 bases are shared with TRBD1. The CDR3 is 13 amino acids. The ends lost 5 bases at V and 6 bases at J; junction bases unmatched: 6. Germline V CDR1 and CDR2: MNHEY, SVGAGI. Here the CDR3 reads CASSPDRIDGYTF. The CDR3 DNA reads TGTGCCAGCAGTCCGGACAGGATTGATGGCTACACCTTC.

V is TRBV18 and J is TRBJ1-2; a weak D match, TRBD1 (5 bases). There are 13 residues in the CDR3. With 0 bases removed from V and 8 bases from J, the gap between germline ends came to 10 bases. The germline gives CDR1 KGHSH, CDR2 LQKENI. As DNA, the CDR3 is TGTGCCAGCTCACCACCGACAGATCCGGGCTACACCTTC. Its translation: CASSPPTDPGYTF. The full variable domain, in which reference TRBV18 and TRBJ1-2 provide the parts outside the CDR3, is NAGVMQNPRHLVRRRGQEARLRCSPMKGHSHVYWYRQLPEEGLKFMVYLQKENIIDESGMPKERFSAEFPKEGPSILRIQQVVRGDSAAYFCASSPPTDPGYTFGSGTRLTVV.

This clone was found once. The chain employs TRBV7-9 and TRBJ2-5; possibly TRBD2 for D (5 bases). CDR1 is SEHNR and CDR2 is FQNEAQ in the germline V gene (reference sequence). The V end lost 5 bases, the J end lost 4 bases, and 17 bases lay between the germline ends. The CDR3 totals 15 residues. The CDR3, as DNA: TGTGCCAGCAGCCATGCACTAGGAGAGAGAGAGACCCAGTACTTC. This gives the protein CASSHALGERETQYF.

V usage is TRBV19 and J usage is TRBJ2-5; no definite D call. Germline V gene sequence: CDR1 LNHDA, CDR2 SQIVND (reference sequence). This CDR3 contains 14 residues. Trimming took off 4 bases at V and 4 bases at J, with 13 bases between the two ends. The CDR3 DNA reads TGTGCCAGTAGTAAGGCGGCAGTCCCAGAGACCCAGTACTTC. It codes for CASSKAAVPETQYF. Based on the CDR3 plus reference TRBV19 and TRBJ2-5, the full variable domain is DGGITQSPKYLFRKEGQNVTLSCEQNLNHDAMYWYRQDPGQGLRLIYYSQIVNDFQKGDIAEGYSVSREKKESFPLTVTSAQKNPTAFYLCASSKAAVPETQYFGPGTRLLVL.

The CDR3 DNA follows: TGTGCCAGCAGCGCAATGTTAGCGGGAGGGAGAGAGACCCAGTACTTC. Its protein is CASSAMLAGGRETQYF. The chain couples TRBV9 to TRBJ2-5; 11 bases line up with TRBD2. The CDR3 length is 16 residues. Germline V gives CDR1 SGDLS, CDR2 YYNGEE. V lost 3 bases, J lost 4 bases, and 8 bases stayed unmatched.

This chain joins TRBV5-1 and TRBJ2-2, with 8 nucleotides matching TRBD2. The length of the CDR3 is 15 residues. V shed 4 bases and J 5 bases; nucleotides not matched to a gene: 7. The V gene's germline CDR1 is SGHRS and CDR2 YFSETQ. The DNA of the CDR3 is TGCGCCAGCAGCCCCGGGACTAGTGGGACCGGGGAGCTGTTTTTT. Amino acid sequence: CASSPGTSGTGELFF.

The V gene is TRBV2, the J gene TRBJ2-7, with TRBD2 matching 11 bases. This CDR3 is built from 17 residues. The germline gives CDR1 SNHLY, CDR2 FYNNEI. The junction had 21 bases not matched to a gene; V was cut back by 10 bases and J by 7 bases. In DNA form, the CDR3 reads TGTGCCACCGGTGGGGGAGCTAGCGGGAGGAGTTTTGGTGAGCAGTACTTC. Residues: CATGGGASGRSFGEQYF.

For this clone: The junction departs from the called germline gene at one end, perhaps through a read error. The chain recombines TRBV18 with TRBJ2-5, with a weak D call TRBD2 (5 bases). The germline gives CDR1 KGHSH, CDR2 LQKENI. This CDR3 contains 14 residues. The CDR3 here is CTSSPIIQARDQYF. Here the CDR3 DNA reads TGTACCAGCTCACCGATCATCCAGGCACGGGACCAGTACTTC.

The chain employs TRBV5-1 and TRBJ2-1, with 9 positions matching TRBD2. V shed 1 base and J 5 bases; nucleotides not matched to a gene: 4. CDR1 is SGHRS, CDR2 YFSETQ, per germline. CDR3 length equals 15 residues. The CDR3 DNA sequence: TGCGCCAGCAGCTTGCAGGCTAGCGGGGACAATGAGCAGTTCTTC. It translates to CASSLQASGDNEQFF.

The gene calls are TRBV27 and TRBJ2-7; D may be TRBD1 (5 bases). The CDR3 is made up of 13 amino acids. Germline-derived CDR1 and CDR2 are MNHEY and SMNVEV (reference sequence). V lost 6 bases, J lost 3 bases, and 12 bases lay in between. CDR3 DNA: TGTGCCAGCAGCCTCAGACAGAACTACGAGCAGTACTTC. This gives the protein CASSLRQNYEQYF.

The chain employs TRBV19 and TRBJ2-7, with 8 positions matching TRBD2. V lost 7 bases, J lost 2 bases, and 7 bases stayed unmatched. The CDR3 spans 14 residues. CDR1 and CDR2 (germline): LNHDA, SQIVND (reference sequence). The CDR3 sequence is CASKISGAAYEQYF. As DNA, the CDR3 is TGTGCCAGTAAGATTAGCGGGGCCGCCTACGAGCAGTACTTC.

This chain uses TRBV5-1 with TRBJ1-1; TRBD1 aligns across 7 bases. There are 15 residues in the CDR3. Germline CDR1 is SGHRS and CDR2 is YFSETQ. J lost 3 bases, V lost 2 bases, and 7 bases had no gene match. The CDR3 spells CASSFGRGRDTEAFF. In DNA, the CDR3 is TGCGCCAGCAGCTTTGGTAGGGGGCGCGACACTGAAGCTTTCTTT. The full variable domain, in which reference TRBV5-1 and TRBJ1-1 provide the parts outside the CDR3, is KAGVTQTPRYLIKTRGQQVTLSCSPISGHRSVSWYQQTPGQGLQFLFEYFSETQRNKGNFPGRFSGRQFSNSRSEMNVSTLELGDSALYLCASSFGRGRDTEAFFGQGTRLTVV.